This T cell receptor beta chain originates from a study of blood T cell repertoires in COVID-19. Study background: PBMCs, B-cell-depleted T cells, or T cells were the source of the cDNA or gDNA that made up the material.

The CDR3 totals 13 residues. From germline, CDR1 is WSHSY and CDR2 SAAADI. With 4 bases removed from V and 4 bases from J, the gap between germline ends came to 11 bases. Per the authors' pipeline: From reference gene primer amplification, estimates of nucleated cell counts were derived. Repertoires were generated with immunoSEQ multiplex PCR, while TCRdb's copy carries only in-frame clones and drops some. From that table come the V and J calls and clone size; the DNA was used to work out D and trimming. The data contain 200,000 to 300,000 clones, approximately 80% of them singletons. The sequence came from a woman between 18 and 30 years old with acute or convalescent COVID-19. The sample comprised peripheral blood. The chain is built from TRBV10-2 and TRBJ2-7, with D possibly TRBD1 on 6 matching bases. The CDR3 is CASSVGQLYEQYF. CDR3 nucleotide sequence: TGCGCCAGCAGTGTCGGACAGCTTTACGAGCAGTACTTC.